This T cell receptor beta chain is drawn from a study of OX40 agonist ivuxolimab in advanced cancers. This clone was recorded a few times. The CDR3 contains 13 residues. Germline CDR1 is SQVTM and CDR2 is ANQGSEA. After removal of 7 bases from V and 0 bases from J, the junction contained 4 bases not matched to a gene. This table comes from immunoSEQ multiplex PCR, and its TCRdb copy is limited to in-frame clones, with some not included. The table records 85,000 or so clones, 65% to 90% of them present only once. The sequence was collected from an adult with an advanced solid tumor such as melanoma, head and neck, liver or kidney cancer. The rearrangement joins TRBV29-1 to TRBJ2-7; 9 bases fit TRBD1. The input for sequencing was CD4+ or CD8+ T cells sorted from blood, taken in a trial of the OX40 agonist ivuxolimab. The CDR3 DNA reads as TGCAGCGCGGGACAGGGCTTCTCCTACGAGCAGTACTTC. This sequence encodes CSAGQGFSYEQYF.